This T cell receptor (beta chain) appears in the sequencing data of a study of T cells after yellow fever vaccination (dated by TCRdb to between 2019 and 2020). Broadly, across the study: The SMART-Seq v4 Ultra Low Input RNA kit was used to prepare libraries from fractions with low cell numbers. The cohort comprised two healthy male donors, one aged 18 to 30 and one aged 30 to 39 years. Bulk PBMC replicates and cell subsets were isolated from blood drawn at multiple timepoints before and after both primary and secondary immunization. To follow T-cell clones before and after both primary and booster YFV17D yellow fever vaccination, bulk TCR alpha and beta repertoires underwent longitudinal sequencing. What the research found in general, with its limitations: The secondary T-cell response was found to be weaker but faster than the primary response, with a peak reached on day 5 rather than on day 15. The study included only a couple of donors, which limits how far the findings can be generalized. A small fraction of clonotypes showed up in both the CD4 and CD8 compartments, probably as a result of convergent recombination. Computational filtering was required because FACS-sorted repertoires could contain abundant contaminating clonotypes from the bulk population. After the booster, most of the clones that had expanded following primary vaccination were detected again (about 95% of CD4 and roughly nine tenths of CD8), which suggests that memory was broadly maintained.

This clonotype was found a few times. Its antigen is unknown. Base-call qualities are not available, and no considerably larger clone is one nucleotide away. This specimen's treatment or condition label, interpreted: live attenuated yellow fever vaccine strain. A standard Ficoll-Paque protocol was used to isolate PBMCs from peripheral blood. Dynabeads CD4 and CD8 positive selection kits were used to isolate the CD4 and CD8 T-cell fractions. TriZol was used to extract RNA from bulk PBMCs, from CD4 and CD8 fractions, and from dextramer-positive and dextramer-negative fractions. Sequencing relied on an Illumina NovaSeq 6000. Synthesis of TCR cDNA relied on 5'RACE template switching, a step that introduced a universal primer site along with unique molecular identifiers. Priming for cDNA synthesis came from both the TCR alpha and TCR beta constant segments. Library amplification involved two PCR steps, and the second step added sample barcodes and sequencing adapters. Sequencing of libraries was performed on Illumina HiSeq 2500 (2x100 bp) or NovaSeq (2x150 bp). In the paper's pipeline: Reads were demultiplexed and collapsed into UMI consensus sequences with MIGEC, and V(D)J alignment was performed with MiXCR. Using edgeR on replicate PBMC samples, clonotypes were called vaccine-responding if FDR was below 0.01 and the log2 fold change was above 5 up to day 15. Each bulk clonotype was labeled CD4 or CD8 based on which sequenced repertoire, CD4 or CD8, contained the clonotype at higher abundance. The raw public data were reprocessed by TCRdb itself: fastp quality trimming at Q25, MiXCR clonotype calling, in-frame beta chains only. All rows with the same CDR3 protein become a single entry with the most common DNA and genes. The V and J calls come from TCRdb's annotation, not from the publication. The sample table records more than 300,000 distinct CDR3 sequences; about 10% of these occur just once. The biggest ten clones account for around 3.2% of the sample.

V lost 0 bases and J lost 0 bases; the stretch between them is 18 bases long. Including the terminal cysteine and phenylalanine, the CDR3 comprises 19 residues. The retained sequence is limited to the CDR3, 57 bases, with the frame set at the first base. The germline V gene gives CDR1 as MNHEY and CDR2 as SVGEGT. The sample in question was CD4+ T cells sorted from PBMCs, obtained 45 days after the yellow fever booster vaccination. The receptor comes from a man aged 18 to 35 who received the YFV17D yellow fever vaccine. The chain employs TRBV6-2 or TRBV6-3 and TRBJ1-5; D gene: possibly TRBD1, on 5 matching bases. The DNA sequence is given as TGTGCCAGCAGTTACTCGAAAAGGACAATGAGATATAGCAATCAGCCCCAGCATTTT. It is translated as CASSYSKRTMRYSNQPQHF.